This TCR beta chain was sequenced during a study of cytomegalovirus exposure and HLA in healthy donors (dated by TCRdb to 2016 to 2017). For the study in its entirety: In an earlier analysis of some 550 of the donors, 276 Gb of sequence data and about 110 million unique TCR beta sequences from 150 million to 200 million T cells were reported. An early release covering 500 to 750 HLA-typed donors comprised approximately 290 gigabases of sequencing data and approximately 80 million unique TCR sequences. Of the 350 to 400 genotyped donors, 81% fell in the genetic ancestry cluster associated with self-reported Caucasian donors. The aim of the study was to test whether cataloging public T cell receptors could identify signatures of past pathogen exposure. The T cell repertoires of 666 subjects were profiled by immunosequencing and related to cytomegalovirus serostatus. A separate validation cohort of over 95 different subjects was used in addition to the approximately 610-subject first cohort. To predict cytomegalovirus infection status, the study combined high-throughput TCR immunosequencing, statistical association of individual TCRs with disease status, and machine learning. In a later analysis, previously published TCR beta repertoires from 666 donors were re-analyzed and high-resolution HLA genotyping was added so that TCR occurrence patterns could be studied. The later analysis used no new phenotypic data to find candidate immune exposures, relying instead on TCR beta sequences and their occurrence across donors. To decide whether each TCR beta V gene segment behaved as functional or pseudogenic, an earlier analysis of approximately 600 of the donors relied on high-throughput TCR beta sequencing. Donor age, sex, ethnicity and CMV serostatus were compiled alongside the repertoire data. A later genetic analysis used genome-wide SNP genotypes for 398 of the 666 donors, treating that subset as a discovery cohort. Every discovery cohort repertoire had been produced on one sequencing platform. Both class I and class II loci were covered by HLA typing, at four-digit resolution. Typing coverage differed by locus: A, B, C, DRB1 and DQB1 were typed in roughly 620-630 donors, DQA1 in about 550, DPA1 in approximately 600, and DPB1 in roughly 470. Because of strong linkage in the cohort, roughly five DR-DQ haplotypes were treated as single units for association and clustering. On average, roughly 240,000 unique TCR beta nucleotide sequences were sequenced per donor among a few hundred genotyped donors of the cohort, with roughly 19% of those sequences being non-productive. What the work shows at the level of the full study, not this receptor alone: The sequencing pipeline was judged likely to have produced a cluster of highly shared sequence variants as a technical artifact. A further reported finding was that TCR beta sequences accurately predicted the HLA-A and HLA-B alleles for most subjects in the first cohort. Broadly in line with IMGT annotations, most TCR beta V segments showed up in productive rearrangements about 90% or about 30% of the time in an earlier analysis of roughly 590 of the donors. A few of the identified cytomegalovirus-associated TCR beta chains were confirmed in vitro to be specific for cytomegalovirus antigens. At a false discovery rate of 0.05, a later analysis linked under 20,000 TCR beta sequences to specific HLA alleles. In this cohort, only TCR beta chains were sequenced, and detectable features were limited by the absence of alpha or paired-chain data. A later analysis found that TCR association rates varied across HLA loci, with DRB1 alleles showing the most associated TCRs and HLA-C alleles the fewest. Compared with equally common non-associated chains, HLA-associated TCR beta chains in a later analysis were more clonally expanded and had lower generation probabilities. A later genetic analysis associated a missense DCLRE1C variant with V-gene and J-gene trimming of TCR beta chains, and an independent cohort replicated the association. Several of the top co-occurrence clusters appeared to be linked to parvovirus B19, influenza, CMV and Epstein-Barr virus, according to a later analysis. Most TCR sequences were observed very rarely across donors, whereas some public TCRs were present in many individuals. Some 16 rarely observed V segments, including chromosome 9 orphons, were excluded from the earlier analysis of approximately 500 of the donors because counts were too low. In the study, 150 to 200 TCR beta chains were listed as associated with cytomegalovirus. In a later analysis, most CMV-associated TCR beta chains were found to appear HLA-restricted, with HLA associations seemingly driven largely by CMV exposure. The classifier was reported to diagnose cytomegalovirus status with high specificity and sensitivity in both the original and validation cohorts. Correlated functional status among segregating V segments might reflect linkage disequilibrium, but an unknown experimental factor could not be ruled out. When HLA alleles, especially DR and DQ, strongly co-occurred, TCR associations were difficult to assign to individual alleles. The 87-base-pair reads could not distinguish some IMGT-functional V segments, including TRBV6-2 and TRBV6-3, so those segments were excluded. Because HLA typing was unavailable for some donors at each locus, only the typed subset was used in association tests. Presence/absence analyses assumed roughly uniform sequencing depth across donors, an assumption that may not hold. According to a later genetic analysis, donors in an Asian-associated ancestry cluster had fewer N-insertions in productive TCRs than the approximately 690-donor mean. For the cohort, immune exposure information was limited to CMV serostatus. According to the authors, the approach could potentially be generalized to other disease states and immunological phenotypes.

The library was prepared using the immunoSEQ multiplex PCR assay. For the multiplex PCR, a mixture combining 60 forward primers for TCR Vbeta segments and 13 reverse primers for TCR Jbeta segments was used. A multiplex PCR assay on genomic DNA amplified the CDR3 region of rearranged TCR beta genes. On the Illumina HiSeq System, the amplified TCR beta libraries were sequenced as 87-base-pair reads. From the authors' description of their analysis: A later analysis tallied around 82 million unique TCR beta chains across the 700 or so repertoires, and around 12 million of those chains were shared by two or more donors. To remove PCR and sequencing errors, raw reads were error-corrected and collapsed into unique sequences using a nearest-neighbor algorithm that merged closely related sequences. To assign V, D and J gene segments, CDR3 sequences were aligned to IMGT reference sequences. For a sequence to be retained, a match of at least six nucleotides was required to both a V gene segment and a J gene segment. A rearrangement counted as productive if the CDR3 had no stop codons and remained in frame with V and J, and every other rearrangement counted as non-productive. Following IMGT convention, CDR3 was defined as the stretch from the second conserved V-encoded cysteine to the conserved J-encoded phenylalanine. The earlier analysis of about 590 of the donors excluded sequences that lacked an unambiguous match to a single V gene segment. An earlier analysis of 500 to 700 of the donors classified V segments as functional when productive rearrangements were above 56.7% and as segregating when the standard deviation between donors was above 5%. A statistical classification framework was built to diagnose cytomegalovirus status from the catalog of TCR beta chain sequences. In a later analysis, V and J genes were assigned by comparing TCR nucleotide sequences against IMGT/GENE-DB human TR gene sequences. A later analysis assigned CDR3 sequences and most-parsimonious VDJ recombination scenarios with the TCRdist pipeline. In a later analysis, every TCR beta chain was defined by the combination of its CDR3 amino acid sequence and its V-gene family, and reads without a unique V-gene family were dropped. A later analysis removed 550 to 650 highly shared, low-generation-probability nucleotide sequences to deal with suspected cross-contamination and a sequencing artifact. In a later analysis, a clonal expansion index for each public chain was calculated from normalized within-repertoire ranks of inferred template counts. In a later analysis, generation probabilities were computed using a VDJ recombination model fitted to out-of-frame rearrangements, and the results were checked against IGoR. Hypergeometric tests were used in a later analysis to score TCR-TCR, TCR-HLA and TCR-CMV co-occurrence, with a repertoire-size bias correction applied to the TCR pairs. False discovery rates were estimated in a later analysis by permuting HLA or CMV assignments 20 times. In a later analysis, co-occurring TCRs were grouped with DBSCAN, and TCRdist sequence similarity was added when clustering was performed within HLA-allele-positive subsets. Co-occurrence clustering excluded repertoires with fewer than 30,000 or more than 120,000 public chains, plus five with anomalous nucleotide sharing. As stored in TCRdb, this immuneACCESS dataset retains in-frame rearrangements with V and J assigned. A fraction of the clones does not appear; measured against another copy, unresolved V genes explain less than half of the discrepancy, and the remainder lacks a known reason. For V, J and clone size, that table is used; D and trimming come from the DNA. A total of some 100,000 clones appear in this sample, approximately 77% of them only once. The ten largest make up around 5.2% of the sample.

CDR1 and CDR2, looked up from the germline V gene, are SQVTM and ANQGSEA. Germline trimming: 4 bases from V, 5 bases from J; junction bases outside gene matches: 4. Including the terminal cysteine and phenylalanine, the CDR3 comprises 12 residues. Just the 36-base CDR3 DNA is kept, in frame starting at base 1. The cohort was made up of roughly 670 healthy bone marrow donors. All cohort members were sampled while nominally healthy, although unrecorded immune exposures were likely present. The donor was CMV seropositive and was included in the group of around 300 seropositive cohort members. Every donor gave a peripheral blood sample, and the peripheral blood mononuclear cells from that sample were used for TCR beta sequencing. The Qiagen DNeasy Blood Extraction Kit was used to extract genomic DNA from the blood cell samples. Details on this clone: Its target antigen remains unknown. One base away there is no much larger clone; base qualities are not given.

Sequencing used PBMCs. The chain joins TRBV29-1 to TRBJ2-5; the junction holds 7 bases that match TRBD2. The sequence derives from a man aged 45-60 years in good health and CMV-seropositive. The DNA is as follows: TGCAGCGTTGCGGGGGGAGCGGAGACCCAGTACTTC. It translates to CSVAGGAETQYF.